This T cell receptor (beta chain) was obtained from a study of shared clonotypes between healthy human individuals. The overall study: Aged 18 to 49, the donors were a couple of women and a few men.

Study-level results: Non-shared clonotypes had lower generation probabilities than clonotypes shared by all four sorted-subset donors.

Profiling relied on immunoSEQ multiplex PCR, and the TCRdb table lists in-frame clones only, not all of them. This sample carries approximately 2.5 million clones, roughly 93% of them seen once, and the ten largest clones take approximately 0.36%. Germline-derived CDR1 and CDR2 are MNHNY and SVGAGI (reference sequence). Deletions cut 2 bases from V and 4 bases from J, with 11 bases between. The CDR3 has 14 residues. As for this clone: The antigen is not known.

The source material was naive CD4+ T cells from PBMCs. The sample's subset: CD45RA+ positively selected. The sequence derives from a man aged 18 to 30 in good health. Some clones in this sample may be carry-over from other donors' samples. The chain recombines TRBV6-6 with TRBJ1-2; weak D call: TRBD1 (5 bases). CDR3 amino acids: CASSYPGHFYGYTF. CDR3 DNA sequence: TGTGCCAGCAGTTACCCTGGACACTTCTATGGCTACACCTTC.